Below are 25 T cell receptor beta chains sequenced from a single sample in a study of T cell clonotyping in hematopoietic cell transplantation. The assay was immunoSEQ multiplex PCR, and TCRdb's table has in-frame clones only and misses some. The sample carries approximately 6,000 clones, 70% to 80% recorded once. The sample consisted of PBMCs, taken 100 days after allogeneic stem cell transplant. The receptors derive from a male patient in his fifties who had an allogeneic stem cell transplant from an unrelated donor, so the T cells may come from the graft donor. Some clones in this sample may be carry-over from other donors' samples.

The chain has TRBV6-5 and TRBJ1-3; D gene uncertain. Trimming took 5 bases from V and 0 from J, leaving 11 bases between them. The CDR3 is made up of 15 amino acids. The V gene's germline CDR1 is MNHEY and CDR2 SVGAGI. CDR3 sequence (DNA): TGTGCCAGCAGTCGGTCCGAGAGCTCTGGAAACACCATATATTTT. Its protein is CASSRSESSGNTIYF.

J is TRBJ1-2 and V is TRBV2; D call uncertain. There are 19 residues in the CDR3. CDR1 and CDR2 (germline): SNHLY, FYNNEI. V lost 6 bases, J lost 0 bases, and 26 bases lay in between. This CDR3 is CASRTREGAVDLANYGYTF. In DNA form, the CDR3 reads TGTGCCAGCAGAACCCGGGAGGGCGCGGTTGACCTAGCTAACTATGGCTACACCTTC.

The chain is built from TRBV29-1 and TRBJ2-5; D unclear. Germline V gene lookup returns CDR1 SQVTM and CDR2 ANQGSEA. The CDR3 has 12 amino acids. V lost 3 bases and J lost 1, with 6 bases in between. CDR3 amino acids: CSVEGSQETQYF. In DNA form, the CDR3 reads TGCAGCGTTGAGGGCAGCCAAGAGACCCAGTACTTC.

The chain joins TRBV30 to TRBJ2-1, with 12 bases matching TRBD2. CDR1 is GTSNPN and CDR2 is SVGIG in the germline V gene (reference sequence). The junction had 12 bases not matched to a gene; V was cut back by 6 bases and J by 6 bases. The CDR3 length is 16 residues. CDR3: CACLSFRTSGINEQFF. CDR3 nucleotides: TGTGCCTGCCTATCCTTCAGGACTAGCGGGATCAATGAGCAGTTCTTC.

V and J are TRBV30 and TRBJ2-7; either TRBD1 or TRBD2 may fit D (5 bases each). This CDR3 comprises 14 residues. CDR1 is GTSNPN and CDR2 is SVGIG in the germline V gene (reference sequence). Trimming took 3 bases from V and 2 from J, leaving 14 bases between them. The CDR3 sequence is CAWSRLSGPYEQYF. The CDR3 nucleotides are TGTGCCTGGAGCCGTCTCTCGGGACCCTACGAGCAGTACTTC.

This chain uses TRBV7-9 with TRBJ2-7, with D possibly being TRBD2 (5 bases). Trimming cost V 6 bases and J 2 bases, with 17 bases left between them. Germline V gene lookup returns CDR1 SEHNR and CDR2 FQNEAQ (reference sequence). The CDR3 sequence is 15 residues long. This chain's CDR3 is CASSYPGSATYEQYF. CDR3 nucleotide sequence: TGTGCCAGCAGTTACCCGGGATCAGCAACCTACGAGCAGTACTTC.

The CDR3 loop is CASSKLFGYSNQPQHF. The CDR3 region has the DNA TGTGCCAGCAGTAAACTCTTTGGGTATAGCAATCAGCCCCAGCATTTT. The chain employs TRBV5-5 and TRBJ1-5, with D unclear. Germline lookup yields CDR1 SGHKS and CDR2 YYEKEE (reference sequence). V lost 5 bases, J lost 0 bases, and 15 bases lay in between. The CDR3 runs to 16 residues.

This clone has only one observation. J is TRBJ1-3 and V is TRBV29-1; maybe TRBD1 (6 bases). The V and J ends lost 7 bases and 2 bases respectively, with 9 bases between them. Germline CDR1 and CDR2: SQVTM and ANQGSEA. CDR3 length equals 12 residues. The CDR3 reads CSAPGAGNTIYF. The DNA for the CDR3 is TGCAGCGCACCAGGGGCTGGAAACACCATATATTTT.

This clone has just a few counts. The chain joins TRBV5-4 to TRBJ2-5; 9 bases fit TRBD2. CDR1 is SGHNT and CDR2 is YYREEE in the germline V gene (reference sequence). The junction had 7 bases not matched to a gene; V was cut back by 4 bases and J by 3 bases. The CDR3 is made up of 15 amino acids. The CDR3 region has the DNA TGTGCCAGCAGCCCAGGACTAGCGCTAAAAGAGACCCAGTACTTC. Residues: CASSPGLALKETQYF. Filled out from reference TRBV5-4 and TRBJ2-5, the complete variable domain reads ETGVTQSPTHLIKTRGQQVTLRCSSQSGHNTVSWYQQALGQGPQFIFQYYREEENGRGNFPPRFSGLQFPNYSSELNVNALELDDSALYLCASSPGLALKETQYFGPGTRLLVL.

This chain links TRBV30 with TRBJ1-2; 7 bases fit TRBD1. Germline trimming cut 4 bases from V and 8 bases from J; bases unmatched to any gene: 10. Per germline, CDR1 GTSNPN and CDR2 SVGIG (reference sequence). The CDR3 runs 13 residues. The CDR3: CAWTLRGVGGYTF. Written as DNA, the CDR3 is TGTGCCTGGACCCTCAGGGGGGTCGGAGGCTACACCTTC. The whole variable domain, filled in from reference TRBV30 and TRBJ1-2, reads SQTIHQWPATLVQPVGSPLSLECTVEGTSNPNLYWYRQAAGRGLQLLFYSVGIGQISSEVPQNLSASRPQDRQFILSSKKLLLSDSGFYLCAWTLRGVGGYTFGSGTRLTVV.

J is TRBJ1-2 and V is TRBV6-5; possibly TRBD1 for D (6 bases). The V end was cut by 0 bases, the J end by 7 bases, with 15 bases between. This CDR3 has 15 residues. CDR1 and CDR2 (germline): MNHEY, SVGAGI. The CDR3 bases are TGTGCCAGCAGTTACTCGATAGGGACACCTCTTGGCTACACCTTC. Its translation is CASSYSIGTPLGYTF.

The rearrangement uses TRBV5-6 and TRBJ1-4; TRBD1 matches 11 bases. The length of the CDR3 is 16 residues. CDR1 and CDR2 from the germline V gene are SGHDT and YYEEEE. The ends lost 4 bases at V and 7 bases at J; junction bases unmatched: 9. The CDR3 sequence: CASSGEWTGGVEKLFF. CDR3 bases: TGTGCCAGCAGCGGTGAATGGACAGGGGGCGTTGAAAAACTGTTTTTT.

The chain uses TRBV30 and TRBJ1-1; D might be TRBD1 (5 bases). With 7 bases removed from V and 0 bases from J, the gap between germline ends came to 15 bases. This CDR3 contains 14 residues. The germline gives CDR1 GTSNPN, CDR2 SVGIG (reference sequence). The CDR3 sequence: CALNPGLLNTEAFF. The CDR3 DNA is TGTGCCTTAAATCCGGGACTTTTGAACACTGAAGCTTTCTTT.

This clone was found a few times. Here the CDR3 DNA reads TGTGCCTGGACCAGGTCCGATAGCGGGAGATTCTCCTACGAGCAGTACTTC. It encodes CAWTRSDSGRFSYEQYF. The chain links TRBV30 to TRBJ2-7; 9 positions agree with TRBD2. The CDR3 totals 17 residues. J gave up 0 bases and V 4 bases, and 13 bases lay outside the gene matches. Germline CDR1 is GTSNPN and CDR2 is SVGIG (reference sequence). The whole variable domain, remainder taken from reference TRBV30 and TRBJ2-7, is SQTIHQWPATLVQPVGSPLSLECTVEGTSNPNLYWYRQAAGRGLQLLFYSVGIGQISSEVPQNLSASRPQDRQFILSSKKLLLSDSGFYLCAWTRSDSGRFSYEQYFGPGTRLTVT.

The CDR3 loop is CAWSVNSLNYGYTF. In nucleotides, the CDR3 is TGTGCCTGGAGCGTAAATAGCCTTAACTATGGCTACACCTTC. The J gene is TRBJ1-2, the V gene TRBV30, with unresolved D. V was shortened by 3 bases and J by 1 base, with 12 bases between the two germline ends. The CDR3 contains 14 residues. Per germline, CDR1 GTSNPN and CDR2 SVGIG (reference sequence).

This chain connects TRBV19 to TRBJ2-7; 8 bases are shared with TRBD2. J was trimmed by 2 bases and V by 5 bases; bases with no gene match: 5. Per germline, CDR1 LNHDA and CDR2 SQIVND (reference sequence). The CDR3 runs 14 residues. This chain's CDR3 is CASSQRGRAYEQYF. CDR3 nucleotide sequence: TGTGCCAGTAGTCAGCGGGGGCGAGCCTACGAGCAGTACTTC.

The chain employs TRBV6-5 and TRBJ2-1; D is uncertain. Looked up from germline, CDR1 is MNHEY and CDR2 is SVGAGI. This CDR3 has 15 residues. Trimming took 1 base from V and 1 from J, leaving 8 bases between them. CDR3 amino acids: CASSYYPRSYNEQFF. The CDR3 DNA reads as TGTGCCAGCAGTTACTATCCTAGGTCCTACAATGAGCAGTTCTTC.

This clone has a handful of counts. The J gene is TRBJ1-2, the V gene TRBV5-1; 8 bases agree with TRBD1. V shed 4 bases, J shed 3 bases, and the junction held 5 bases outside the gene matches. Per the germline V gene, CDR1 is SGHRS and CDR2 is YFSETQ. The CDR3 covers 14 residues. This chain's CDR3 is CASSPQGADYGYTF. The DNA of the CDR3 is TGCGCCAGCAGCCCCCAGGGGGCGGACTATGGCTACACCTTC. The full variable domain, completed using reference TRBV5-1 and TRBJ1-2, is KAGVTQTPRYLIKTRGQQVTLSCSPISGHRSVSWYQQTPGQGLQFLFEYFSETQRNKGNFPGRFSGRQFSNSRSEMNVSTLELGDSALYLCASSPQGADYGYTFGSGTRLTVV.

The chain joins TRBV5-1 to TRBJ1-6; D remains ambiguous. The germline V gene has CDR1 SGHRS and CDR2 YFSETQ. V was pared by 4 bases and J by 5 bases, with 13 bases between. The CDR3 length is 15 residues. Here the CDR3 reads CASSAGSVDNSPLHF. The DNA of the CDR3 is TGCGCCAGCAGCGCAGGATCTGTTGATAATTCACCCCTCCACTTT.

The CDR3 spells CASSGSGYGYTF. The CDR3 nucleotides read TGTGCCAGCAGTGGTAGTGGATATGGCTACACCTTC. The chain joins TRBV25-1 to TRBJ1-2, with unresolved D. CDR3 length: 12 residues. V lost 4 bases to trimming and J lost 5 bases, with 8 bases between them. CDR1 is MGHDK and CDR2 is SYGVNS in the germline V gene.

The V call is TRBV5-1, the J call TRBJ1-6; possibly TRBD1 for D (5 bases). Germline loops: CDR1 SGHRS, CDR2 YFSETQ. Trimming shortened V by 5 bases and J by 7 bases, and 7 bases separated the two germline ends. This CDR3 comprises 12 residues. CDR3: CASREGNSPLHF. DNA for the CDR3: TGCGCCAGCAGGGAGGGGAATTCACCCCTCCACTTT.

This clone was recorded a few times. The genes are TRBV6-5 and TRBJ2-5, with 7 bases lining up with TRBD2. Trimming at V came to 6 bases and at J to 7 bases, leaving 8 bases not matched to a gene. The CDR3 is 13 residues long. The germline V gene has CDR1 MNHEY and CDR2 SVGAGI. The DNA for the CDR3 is TGTGCCAGCAGCCTACCGGGGGGTGGGACCCAGTACTTC. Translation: CASSLPGGGTQYF.

CDR3 amino acids: CASSSTQTGGDYGYTF. The CDR3 nucleotides are TGTGCCAGCAGTTCCACCCAGACAGGGGGAGACTATGGCTACACCTTC. This chain uses TRBV13 with TRBJ1-2, with 9 bases fitting TRBD1. The CDR3 is 16 amino acids. V gave up 6 bases and J gave up 3 bases; unmatched junction bases: 11. Germline lookup yields CDR1 PRHDT and CDR2 FYEKMQ (reference sequence).

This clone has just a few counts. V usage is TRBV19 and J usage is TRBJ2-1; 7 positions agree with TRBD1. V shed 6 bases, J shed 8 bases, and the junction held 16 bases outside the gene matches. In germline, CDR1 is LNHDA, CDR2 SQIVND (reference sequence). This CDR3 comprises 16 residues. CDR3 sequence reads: CASSLQGSHLYDEQFF. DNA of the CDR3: TGTGCCAGTAGCTTACAGGGGAGCCACTTGTACGATGAGCAGTTCTTC.

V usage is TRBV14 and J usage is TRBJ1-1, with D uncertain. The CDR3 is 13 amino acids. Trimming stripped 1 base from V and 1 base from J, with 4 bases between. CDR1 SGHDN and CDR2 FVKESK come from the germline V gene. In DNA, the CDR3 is TGTGCCAGCAGCCAAGGGTGGAACACTGAAGCTTTCTTT. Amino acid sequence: CASSQGWNTEAFF.